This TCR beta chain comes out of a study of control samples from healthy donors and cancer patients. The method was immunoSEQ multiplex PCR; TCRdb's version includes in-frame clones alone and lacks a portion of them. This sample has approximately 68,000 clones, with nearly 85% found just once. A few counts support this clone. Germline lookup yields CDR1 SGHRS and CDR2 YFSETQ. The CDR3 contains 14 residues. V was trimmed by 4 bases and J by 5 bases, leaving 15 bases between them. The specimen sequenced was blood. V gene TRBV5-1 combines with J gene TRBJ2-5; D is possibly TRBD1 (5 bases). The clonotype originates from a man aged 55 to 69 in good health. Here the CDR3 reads CASSQGLVMETQYF. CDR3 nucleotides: TGCGCCAGCAGCCAGGGCCTGGTGATGGAGACCCAGTACTTC.